The next 12 T cell receptor beta chains were all read from a single sample in a study of cytomegalovirus exposure and HLA in healthy donors. 60 Vbeta and 13 Jbeta primers were used in PCR. Clones were sequenced by immunoSEQ multiplex PCR, and TCRdb holds only the in-frame ones, with some missing. The repertoire includes 150,000 to 200,000 clones, around 77% of them detected once, and 2% to 2.5% sits in the top ten. Sequenced sample: PBMCs. The source is a woman in her twenties or thirties in good health and CMV-seropositive.

The V gene is TRBV21-1, the J gene TRBJ2-7; TRBD1, the D gene given by the table, was not confirmed from the DNA. TRBV21-1 is flagged as a pseudogene. The CDR3 is 19 amino acids. The CDR3 region has the DNA TGTGCCAGCAGCAAAGGTGGGGGACAGTTTACCCCCAGCTCCTACGAGCAGTACTTC. It codes for CASSKGGGQFTPSSYEQYF.

This chain uses TRBV19 with TRBJ1-2; 9 nucleotides align to TRBD1. The CDR3 has 14 residues. Per germline, CDR1 LNHDA and CDR2 SQIVND (reference sequence). V shed 6 bases and J 4 bases; nucleotides not matched to a gene: 6. CDR3 DNA: TGTGCCAGTAGGGGACAGGGAAGCGGCTATGGCTACACCTTC. Its translation is CASRGQGSGYGYTF.

The chain carries TRBV7-9 and TRBJ2-7; 8 nucleotides agree with TRBD2. Looked up from germline, CDR1 is SEHNR and CDR2 is FQNEAQ (reference sequence). The CDR3 spans 18 residues. V dropped 4 bases and J dropped 5; count of bases not matched to a gene: 19. The CDR3 loop reads CASSSTVGRGGKVNEQYF. The CDR3 DNA reads as TGTGCCAGCAGCTCAACGGTCGGTCGCGGGGGGAAGGTTAACGAGCAGTACTTC.

This rearrangement joins TRBV6-1 to TRBJ2-4; TRBD1 matches at 9 bases. Trimming removed 3 bases from V and 6 bases from J; junction bases left unmatched: 3. Germline assignment: CDR1 MNHNS and CDR2 SASEGT. The length of the CDR3 is 14 residues. The CDR3 here is CASSDQGQGNIQYF. The CDR3 DNA sequence: TGTGCCAGCAGTGATCAGGGACAGGGAAACATTCAGTACTTC.

The chain employs TRBV4-3 and TRBJ2-1; 9 bases line up with TRBD2. Germline V gene lookup returns CDR1 LGHNA and CDR2 YSLEER. V was clipped by 4 bases and J by 5 bases; unmatched bases: 3. There are 14 residues in the CDR3. CDR3: CASSRAGGDNEQFF. The CDR3, as DNA: TGCGCCAGCAGCCGCGCGGGAGGGGACAATGAGCAGTTCTTC.

This sequence joins TRBV6-5 and TRBJ1-3; D might be TRBD1 (5 bases). CDR1 and CDR2 (germline): MNHEY, SVGAGI. This CDR3 is built from 14 residues. The ends were cut back, 4 bases at V and 2 bases at J, with 9 bases in the middle. CDR3 region: CASSSGFTGNTIYF. The CDR3 bases are TGTGCCAGCAGTTCAGGGTTCACTGGAAACACCATATATTTT.

The genes are TRBV7-8 and TRBJ2-3, with a possible D match to TRBD2 (5 bases). Germline CDR1 and CDR2: SGHVS and FQNEAQ. V shed 1 base and J shed 5 bases, with 7 bases lying between them. The CDR3 runs 13 residues. CDR3 protein: CASSLGAGDTQYF. In nucleotides, the CDR3 is TGTGCCAGCAGCTTAGGGGCGGGAGATACGCAGTATTTT.

V is TRBV5-1 and J is TRBJ2-3; D is ambiguous. This CDR3 has 14 residues. V lost 1 base and J lost 1, with 7 bases in between. The V gene's germline CDR1 is SGHRS and CDR2 YFSETQ. The CDR3 DNA follows: TGCGCCAGCAGCTTGCGAACGGGCACAGATACGCAGTATTTT. Translation gives CASSLRTGTDTQYF.

The chain is built from TRBV27 and TRBJ2-1; D is uncertain. The germline CDR1 and CDR2 sequences are MNHEY and SMNVEV (reference sequence). The CDR3 runs to 14 residues. V dropped 7 bases and J dropped 5 bases, with 15 bases sitting between them. The DNA of the CDR3 is TGTGCCAGCACCTCCGACTGGATTGACAATGAGCAGTTCTTC. Its translation is CASTSDWIDNEQFF.

The chain is built from TRBV7-2 and TRBJ1-1; D remains unclear. Germline-derived CDR1 and CDR2 are SGHTA and FQGNSA. This CDR3 is 14 amino acids long. V lost 5 bases to trimming and J lost 1 base, with 11 bases between them. The CDR3 DNA is TGTGCCAGCAGCAACGGGAATACGAACACTGAAGCTTTCTTT. Translation: CASSNGNTNTEAFF.

The chain couples TRBV9 to TRBJ1-1; 7 nucleotides align to TRBD1. The CDR3 loop spans 16 amino acids. With V trimmed by 4 bases and J by 5 bases, 14 bases remained unmatched. In germline, CDR1 is SGDLS, CDR2 YYNGEE. The CDR3 DNA reads as TGTGCCAGCAGCCCGCGGGACAGCGCTATCTCAACTGAAGCTTTCTTT. It codes for CASSPRDSAISTEAFF.

The chain combines TRBV11-2 with TRBJ1-2; D is undetermined. Germline assignment: CDR1 SGHAT and CDR2 FQNNGV. V was clipped by 5 bases and J by 8 bases, with 21 bases between them. CDR3 length: 15 amino acids. The CDR3 nucleotides are TGTGCCAGCAGCAAAATAGAGGCCCCGGCGAACGGCTACACCTTC. It yields the protein CASSKIEAPANGYTF. The full variable domain, in which reference TRBV11-2 and TRBJ1-2 provide the parts outside the CDR3, is EAGVAQSPRYKIIEKRQSVAFWCNPISGHATLYWYQQILGQGPKLLIQFQNNGVVDDSQLPKDRFSAERLKGVDSTLKIQPAKLEDSAVYLCASSKIEAPANGYTFGSGTRLTVV.